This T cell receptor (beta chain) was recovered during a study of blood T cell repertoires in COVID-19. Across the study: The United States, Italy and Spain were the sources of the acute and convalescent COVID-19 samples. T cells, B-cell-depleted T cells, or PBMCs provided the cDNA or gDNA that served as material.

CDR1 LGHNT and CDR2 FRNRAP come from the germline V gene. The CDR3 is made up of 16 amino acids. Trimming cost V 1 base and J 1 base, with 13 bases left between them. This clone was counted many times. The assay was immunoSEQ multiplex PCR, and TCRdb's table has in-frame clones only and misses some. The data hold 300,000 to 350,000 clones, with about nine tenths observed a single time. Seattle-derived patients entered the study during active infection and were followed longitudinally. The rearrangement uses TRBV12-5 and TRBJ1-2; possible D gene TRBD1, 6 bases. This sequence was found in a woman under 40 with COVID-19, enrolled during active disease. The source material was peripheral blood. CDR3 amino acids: CASGLGSQGLNYGYTF. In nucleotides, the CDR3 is TGTGCTAGTGGTTTGGGGTCTCAGGGGCTTAACTATGGCTACACCTTC.